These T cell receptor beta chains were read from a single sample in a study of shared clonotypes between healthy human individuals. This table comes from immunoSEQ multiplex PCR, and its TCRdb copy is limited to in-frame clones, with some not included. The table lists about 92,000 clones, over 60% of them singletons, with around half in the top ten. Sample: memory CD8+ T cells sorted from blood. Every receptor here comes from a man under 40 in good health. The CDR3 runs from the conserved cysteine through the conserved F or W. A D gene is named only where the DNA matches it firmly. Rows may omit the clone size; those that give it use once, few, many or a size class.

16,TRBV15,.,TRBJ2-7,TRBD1,TGTGCCACCAGCAGAGTTGCCGGGACAGGGGCCAACGAGCAGTACTTC,CATSRVAGTGANEQYF
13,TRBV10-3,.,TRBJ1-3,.,TGTGCCATCAAACAGTCCCACCTTGAACCCATATATTTT,CAIKQSHLEPIYF
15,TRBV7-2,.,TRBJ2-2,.,TGTGCCAGCAGCTCGGACCCAATTTCAGTCAGGGAGCTGTTTTTT,CASSSDPISVRELFF
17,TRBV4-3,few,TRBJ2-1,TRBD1,TGCGCCAGCAGCCAAGATGATAACAGGGGGGCAGGCAATGAGCAGTTCTTC,CASSQDDNRGAGNEQFF
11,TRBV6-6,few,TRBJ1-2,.,TGTGCCAGCTGGGGGGGTGGCGGCTACACCTTC,CASWGGGGYTF
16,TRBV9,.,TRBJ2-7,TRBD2,TGTGCCAGCAGCGTAGGAGGAGGCCTAGCGGAGTACGAGCAGTACTTC,CASSVGGGLAEYEQYF
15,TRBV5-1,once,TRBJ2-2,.,TGCGCCAGCGTCTACAGCCCCCTTACGATGGGGGAGCTGTTTTTT,CASVYSPLTMGELFF
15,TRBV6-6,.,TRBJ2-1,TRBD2,TGTGCCAGCAGCGACTTAGCGGGAGATTACAATGAGCAGTTCTTC,CASSDLAGDYNEQFF
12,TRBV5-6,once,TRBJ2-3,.,TGTGCCAGCAGCTTGGGGGCAGATACGCAGTATTTT,CASSLGADTQYF
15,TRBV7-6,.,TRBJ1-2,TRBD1,TGTGCCAGCAGCTTAGGCGACAGGGTGGACTATGGCTACACCTTC,CASSLGDRVDYGYTF
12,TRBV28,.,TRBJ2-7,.,TGTGCCAGCAGTTTCCTTGCCTACGAGCAGTACTTC,CASSFLAYEQYF
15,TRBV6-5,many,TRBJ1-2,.,TGTGCCAGCACCGCGGGAGGGGGATTGATCTATGGCTACACCTTC,CASTAGGGLIYGYTF
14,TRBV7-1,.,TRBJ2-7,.,TGTGCCAGCAGCTTAGCTTTCCCCGAGTACGAGCAGTACTTC,CASSLAFPEYEQYF
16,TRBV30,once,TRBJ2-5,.,TGTGCCTGGACAGCTCGGCTAGTGGGGTCGGTAGAGACCCAGTACTTC,CAWTARLVGSVETQYF
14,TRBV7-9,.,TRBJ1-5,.,TGTGCCAGCGGGGATGACGGGGACAATCAGCCCCAGCATTTT,CASGDDGDNQPQHF
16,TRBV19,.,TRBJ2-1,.,TGTGCCAGTAGTCTGGTAGCGCAGGGCCCCTACAATGAGCAGTTCTTC,CASSLVAQGPYNEQFF
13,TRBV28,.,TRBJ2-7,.,TGTGCCAGCAGTTTGGGCCCCTCCTACGAGCAGTACTTC,CASSLGPSYEQYF
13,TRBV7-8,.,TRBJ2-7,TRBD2,TGTGCCAGCAGCCCAAGCGGGGGCTACGAGCAGTACTTC,CASSPSGGYEQYF
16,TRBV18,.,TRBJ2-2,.,TGTGCCAGCTCACCAGTCCAATGGAGGACTGCTGGGGAGCTGTTTTTT,CASSPVQWRTAGELFF
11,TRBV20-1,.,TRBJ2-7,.,TGCAGTGCCAGGAGGGACTACGAGCAGTACTTC,CSARRDYEQYF